This paragraph covers one T cell receptor (beta chain) sequence. This entry comes from a study of regulatory T cells in long-lasting Graves disease. Library construction for TCR beta used iRepertoire HTBI primers and Arm-PCR of CDR3 regions. TCRdb reprocessed the multiplex PCR reads with MiXCR, giving one entry per CDR3 protein. The table has about 530,000 distinct CDR3 sequences, 15% to 20% seen once. The V and J ends lost 2 bases and 4 bases, in that order; junction bases with no gene match: 7. Germline CDR1 reads KGHSH; CDR2 reads LQKENI. The CDR3 consists of 16 residues. This sample's time point: newly diagnosed GD, antithyroid drugs for less than 3 months. RNA extracted from PBMCs served as the sequencing template. An endocrinology department in Xi'an, China, recruited the patients. Another study also made use of these data, one on T cells in Graves' hyperthyroidism and ophthalmopathy.

The sample was peripheral blood mononuclear cells (PBMCs), taken at new diagnosis, from a patient treated with antithyroid drugs. The chain employs TRBV18 and TRBJ1-2, with 10 bases aligning to TRBD1. This TCR was sampled from a woman aged 40-60 years with Graves disease. CDR3: CASSPETGGKSYGYTF. The CDR3 region has the DNA TGTGCCAGCTCACCAGAGACAGGGGGCAAAAGCTATGGCTACACCTTC. Full variable domain (missing parts from reference TRBV18 and TRBJ1-2): NAGVMQNPRHLVRRRGQEARLRCSPMKGHSHVYWYRQLPEEGLKFMVYLQKENIIDESGMPKERFSAEFPKEGPSILRIQQVVRGDSAAYFCASSPETGGKSYGYTFGSGTRLTVV.